The T cell receptor (beta chain) under discussion was sequenced for a study of blood T cell repertoires in COVID-19. Only in-frame clones appear in the TCRdb table, and some are missing; sequencing was by immunoSEQ multiplex PCR. The sample contains about 320,000 clones, approximately 91% of which appear only once. The CDR3 is 14 residues long. Germline-derived CDR1 and CDR2 are MNHNY and SVGAGI (reference sequence). Unmatched junction bases numbered 3, after V lost 2 bases and J lost 2 bases. The sample taken for sequencing was PBMCs or T cells enriched from blood (not recorded which). This chain connects TRBV6-6 to TRBJ2-7; 7 bases are shared with TRBD2. This clonotype was sampled from a man in his sixties who had recovered from COVID-19. CDR3 in DNA: TGTGCCAGCAGTTACGGGGGGGGTACCTACGAGCAGTACTTC. This gives the protein CASSYGGGTYEQYF.